The sequence of this TCR beta chain was determined in a study of T cells in localized non-small cell lung cancer. Study observations and caveats: Exceeding tumor, uninvolved adjacent lung had the highest T cell clonality. Elevated circulating T cell density in blood was associated with longer overall survival.

Germline assignment: CDR1 GTSNPN and CDR2 SVGIG (reference sequence). This CDR3 region has 14 residues. Trimming stripped 4 bases from V and 0 bases from J, with 9 bases between. About this clone itself: Antigen: not known.

Only in-frame clones appear in the TCRdb table, and some are missing; sequencing was by immunoSEQ multiplex PCR. Of 2,100 or so clones listed, about a third are singletons. Sequenced material: lung tumor tissue, taken before any cancer treatment. The receptor comes from a man between 40 and 70 years old with stage I lung adenocarcinoma. The rearrangement joins TRBV30 to TRBJ1-4; no reliable D call. CDR3 protein: CAWKAVATNEKLFF. The CDR3 region has the DNA TGTGCCTGGAAGGCAGTTGCAACTAATGAAAAACTGTTTTTT. Supplemented by reference TRBV30 and TRBJ1-4, the full variable domain reads SQTIHQWPATLVQPVGSPLSLECTVEGTSNPNLYWYRQAAGRGLQLLFYSVGIGQISSEVPQNLSASRPQDRQFILSSKKLLLSDSGFYLCAWKAVATNEKLFFGSGTQLSVL.